This TCR beta chain came from a study of a mutant IDH1 vaccine in newly diagnosed glioma. Some clones are missing from TCRdb's copy, which holds only in-frame ones; the method was immunoSEQ multiplex PCR. The sample lists tens of thousands of clones, 75% to 90% occurring once. V shed 1 base and J shed 6 bases, with 16 bases lying between them. The CDR3 is 17 amino acids. Germline assignment: CDR1 MNHNS and CDR2 SASEGT. Sample time point: week 47, end of study. In the vaccine, a single dose held 300 ug of the mutant IDH1 20-mer peptide, along with topical imiquimod. With regard to this clone: Its antigen remains unknown.

V and J are TRBV6-1 and TRBJ1-6; no reliable D call. The starting material was PBMCs, obtained from a glioma patient whose treatment included an IDH1 peptide vaccine. The sequence derives from a man under 40 with glioma. This CDR3 is CASSEDPVDYFNSPLHF. Written as DNA, the CDR3 is TGTGCCAGCAGTGAAGACCCGGTCGACTACTTTAATTCACCCCTCCACTTT.